The source of this T cell receptor (beta chain) is a study of shared clonotypes between healthy human individuals. As for this clone: The same CDR3 is also encoded by other DNA sequences in this sample.

The data were produced by immunoSEQ multiplex PCR, yet TCRdb's version contains in-frame clones alone and is incomplete. The sample lists more than 400,000 clones; roughly 80% were seen once. Trimming removed 0 bases at V and 2 bases at J, with 7 bases between. The CDR3 has 14 amino acids. CDR1 MNHEY and CDR2 SVGAGI come from the germline V gene. The J gene is TRBJ1-1, the V gene TRBV6-5; D gene unclear. This TCR derives from a woman aged 40 to 50 in good health. Some clones in this sample may be carry-over from other donors' samples. The sequencing input was PBMCs. CDR3 residues: CASSYSRGNTEAFF. The CDR3 coding sequence is TGTGCCAGCAGTTACTCGCGGGGAAACACTGAAGCTTTCTTT.